One sample yielded the 30 T cell receptor beta chains listed below, sequenced in a study of blood T cell repertoires in COVID-19. Assay: immunoSEQ multiplex PCR; the TCRdb copy retains only in-frame clones and omits some. Of around 120,000 clones listed, around 83% are singletons. Sample: peripheral blood. These TCRs come from a man aged 80 or over with active or convalescent COVID-19.

This chain connects TRBV10-3 to TRBJ1-1; D may be TRBD1 (5 bases). Trimming removed 6 bases at V and 5 bases at J, with 16 bases between. The germline gives CDR1 ENHRY, CDR2 SYGVKD. The length of the CDR3 is 14 residues. CDR3 loop: CAISGGRAGTEAFF. Written as DNA, the CDR3 is TGTGCCATCAGCGGGGGACGGGCGGGGACTGAAGCTTTCTTT.

This chain links TRBV11-3 with TRBJ2-3, with 12 bases aligning to TRBD2. V lost 5 bases, J lost 4 bases, and 10 bases stayed unmatched. The CDR3 is 17 residues long. CDR1 is SGHNT, CDR2 YENEEA, per germline. CDR3 sequence reads: CASSIRLAGDVADTQYF. The CDR3, as DNA: TGTGCCAGCAGCATCCGACTAGCGGGGGATGTGGCAGATACGCAGTATTTT.

The V gene is TRBV29-1, the J gene TRBJ1-1; unclear D gene. The CDR3 spans 10 residues. Trimming left V 5 bases short and J 8 bases short, with 9 bases between. Germline loops: CDR1 SQVTM, CDR2 ANQGSEA. The chain's CDR3 is CSVKRVEAFF. In DNA form, the CDR3 reads TGCAGCGTTAAGAGGGTGGAAGCTTTCTTT.

The rearrangement uses TRBV11-2 and TRBJ1-1, with D possibly being TRBD1 (5 bases). There are 15 residues in the CDR3. Germline values: CDR1 SGHAT, CDR2 FQNNGV. Trimming removed 5 bases at V and 5 bases at J, with 18 bases between. The CDR3 sequence: CASSEGAPYRTEAFF. The CDR3 bases are TGTGCCAGCAGCGAAGGGGCCCCATACAGAACTGAAGCTTTCTTT.

The J gene is TRBJ1-5, the V gene TRBV2; 7 positions agree with TRBD1. The CDR3 sequence is 15 residues long. V shed 3 bases and J 2 bases; nucleotides not matched to a gene: 4. In germline, CDR1 is SNHLY, CDR2 FYNNEI. CDR3 sequence reads: CASSDRTGRNQPQHF. In DNA, the CDR3 is TGTGCCAGCAGTGACAGGACAGGTCGCAATCAGCCCCAGCATTTT.

The V gene is TRBV5-1, the J gene TRBJ1-2, with D possibly TRBD1 on 5 matching bases. V shed 1 base and J shed 4 bases, with 14 bases lying between them. The CDR3 is 15 residues long. Germline assignment: CDR1 SGHRS and CDR2 YFSETQ. In DNA form, the CDR3 reads TGCGCCAGCAGCTTGAACTCAGGGACTGCCTATGGCTACACCTTC. It codes for CASSLNSGTAYGYTF. Full variable domain (outside the CDR3, taken from reference TRBV5-1 and TRBJ1-2): KAGVTQTPRYLIKTRGQQVTLSCSPISGHRSVSWYQQTPGQGLQFLFEYFSETQRNKGNFPGRFSGRQFSNSRSEMNVSTLELGDSALYLCASSLNSGTAYGYTFGSGTRLTVV.

V usage is TRBV28 and J usage is TRBJ2-1; 10 bases are shared with TRBD1. With V trimmed by 10 bases and J by 9 bases, 9 bases remained unmatched. Germline V gene data show CDR1 as MDHEN and CDR2 as SYDVKM. The CDR3 extends over 13 amino acids. The CDR3 loop is CAIRTGGTGEQFF. CDR3 bases: TGTGCCATCCGGACAGGGGGTACTGGTGAGCAGTTCTTC.

V gene TRBV30 combines with J gene TRBJ2-1; perhaps TRBD1 as D (7 bases). V lost 5 bases and J lost 8, with 16 bases in between. Germline CDR1 and CDR2: GTSNPN and SVGIG (reference sequence). This CDR3 contains 13 residues. The CDR3 sequence: CAWAKQGGHEQFF. The DNA of the CDR3 is TGTGCCTGGGCGAAGCAGGGGGGTCATGAGCAGTTCTTC.

The chain couples TRBV5-1 to TRBJ2-3; no firm D call. This CDR3 has 14 amino acids. Between the trimmed V and J ends, which lost 3 bases and 3 bases, there was a span of 11 bases. The germline V gene encodes CDR1 SGHRS and CDR2 YFSETQ. As DNA, the CDR3 is TGCGCCAGCAGCTCCCTGAGGCCGACAGATACGCAGTATTTT. As protein: CASSSLRPTDTQYF.

The J gene is TRBJ2-5, the V gene TRBV12-3 or TRBV12-4; TRBD2 matches at 9 bases. This CDR3 spans 13 amino acids. The V segment lost 10 bases and the J segment 6 bases; nucleotides outside the gene matches: 9. CDR3 sequence: CATEAGGPKTQYF. The CDR3 nucleotides are TGTGCCACAGAAGCGGGGGGCCCCAAGACCCAGTACTTC.

The V gene is TRBV27, the J gene TRBJ1-2; the D gene is possibly TRBD1 (5 bases). Trimming stripped 3 bases from V and 7 bases from J, with 15 bases between. CDR1 MNHEY and CDR2 SMNVEV come from the germline V gene (reference sequence). The CDR3 totals 14 residues. Written as DNA, the CDR3 is TGTGCCAGCAGTTTCGACGTGCGCGGGGCTGGCTACACCTTC. It specifies CASSFDVRGAGYTF.

This rearrangement joins TRBV7-2 to TRBJ1-5; the match to TRBD1 covers 7 bases. The CDR3 has 15 amino acids. Looked up from germline, CDR1 is SGHTA and CDR2 is FQGNSA. Trimming took 3 bases from V and 3 from J; bases not matched to a gene: 5. DNA for the CDR3: TGTGCCAGCAGCTTTGAGGGGGCGGTCAATCAGCCCCAGCATTTT. The encoded protein is CASSFEGAVNQPQHF.

The V and J genes are TRBV27 and TRBJ1-2; D is unresolved. Germline assignment: CDR1 MNHEY and CDR2 SMNVEV (reference sequence). This CDR3 has 14 amino acids. Trimming left V 5 bases short and J 2 bases short, with 12 bases between. The CDR3 DNA reads TGTGCCAGCAGTCCCCGGGAATCAAACTATGGCTACACCTTC. This encodes CASSPRESNYGYTF.

This chain uses TRBV3-1 (or the pseudogene TRBV3-2) with TRBJ2-3; 8 bases map to TRBD1. In germline, CDR1 is LGHDT, CDR2 YNNKEL (reference sequence). V shed 1 base, J shed 9 bases, and the junction held 6 bases outside the gene matches. This CDR3 is 14 amino acids long. The CDR3 region has the DNA TGTGCCAGCAGCCAAGGTCTACAGGGGGAGACGCAGTATTTT. Protein product: CASSQGLQGETQYF.

The chain links TRBV4-1 to TRBJ2-3, with D unclear. The CDR3 has 14 residues. Looked up from germline, CDR1 is MGHRA and CDR2 is YSYEKL. V lost 4 bases, J lost 1 base, and 9 bases lay in between. CDR3 bases: TGCGCCAGCAGCCCGAACTTGGGCACAGATACGCAGTATTTT. Protein product: CASSPNLGTDTQYF.

The chain employs TRBV11-1 and TRBJ2-1, with 9 bases aligning to TRBD1. Germline V gives CDR1 SGHAT, CDR2 FQDESV (reference sequence). There are 14 residues in the CDR3. Losses at the gene ends were 2 bases for V and 8 bases for J; bases not matched to a gene: 4. Written as DNA, the CDR3 is TGTGCCAGCAGCTTACCGGGACAGGGCTATGAGCAGTTCTTC. Encoded protein: CASSLPGQGYEQFF.

CDR3 region: CASKGTSGGADTQYF. In nucleotides, the CDR3 is TGCGCCAGCAAAGGGACTAGCGGGGGGGCAGATACGCAGTATTTT. This rearrangement joins TRBV5-1 to TRBJ2-3; 16 positions agree with TRBD2. V gave up 6 bases and J gave up 4 bases; unmatched junction bases: 2. This CDR3 has 15 amino acids. CDR1 is SGHRS and CDR2 is YFSETQ in the germline V gene.

The chain carries TRBV6-5 and TRBJ1-2; D remains unclear. V lost 4 bases to trimming and J lost 6 bases, with 9 bases between them. From germline, CDR1 is MNHEY and CDR2 SVGAGI. CDR3 size: 12 residues. This CDR3 is CASSSPGNGYTF. CDR3 DNA: TGTGCCAGCAGTTCCCCAGGAAATGGCTACACCTTC.

The CDR3 DNA is TGCGCCAGCAAATCCGACAGAAACAATAATTCACCCCTCCACTTT. This encodes CASKSDRNNNSPLHF. The J gene is TRBJ1-6, the V gene TRBV5-1; possibly TRBD1 for D (5 bases). V lost 6 bases, J lost 5 bases, and 15 bases lay in between. The CDR3 contains 15 residues. Looked up from germline, CDR1 is SGHRS and CDR2 is YFSETQ.

The CDR3 is CASSKSTSGGQETQYF. The CDR3 nucleotides read TGTGCCAGCAGCAAGTCGACTAGCGGGGGACAAGAGACCCAGTACTTC. The chain links TRBV11-3 to TRBJ2-5; TRBD2 aligns across 12 bases. With V trimmed by 5 bases and J by 2 bases, 6 bases remained unmatched. Germline assignment: CDR1 SGHNT and CDR2 YENEEA. This CDR3 is 16 amino acids long.

V gene TRBV4-3 combines with J gene TRBJ1-4; no clear D gene. The CDR3 loop spans 13 amino acids. Trimming took 0 bases from V and 10 from J, leaving 9 bases between them. Germline loops: CDR1 LGHNA, CDR2 YSLEER. The CDR3 region has the DNA TGCGCCAGCAGCCAAGAAATGGGCGCAAAACTGTTTTTT. It encodes CASSQEMGAKLFF.

V is TRBV9 and J is TRBJ1-3, with 9 bases matching TRBD1. J gave up 2 bases and V 4 bases, and 4 bases lay outside the gene matches. The CDR3 runs to 15 residues. Germline V gene sequence: CDR1 SGDLS, CDR2 YYNGEE. The CDR3 DNA reads TGTGCCAGCAGCCCACAGGGGGCAACTGGAAACACCATATATTTT. Amino acids: CASSPQGATGNTIYF.

The rearrangement uses TRBV27 and TRBJ1-2; weak D call: TRBD1 (6 bases). CDR1 is MNHEY and CDR2 is SMNVEV in the germline V gene (reference sequence). The CDR3 is made up of 14 amino acids. The V end lost 6 bases, the J end lost 0 bases, and 11 bases lay between the germline ends. The CDR3 DNA reads as TGTGCCAGCAGGGCCACAGGGACTAACTATGGCTACACCTTC. Encoded protein: CASRATGTNYGYTF.

J is TRBJ1-2 and V is TRBV5-1, with 7 bases identical to TRBD1. The junction had 2 bases not matched to a gene; V was cut back by 1 base and J by 2 bases. This CDR3 comprises 14 residues. Germline V CDR1 and CDR2: SGHRS, YFSETQ. DNA for the CDR3: TGCGCCAGCAGCTTGACAGGGGAGAACTATGGCTACACCTTC. Residues: CASSLTGENYGYTF.

J is TRBJ2-4 and V is TRBV5-8; perhaps TRBD2 as D (7 bases). V lost 3 bases and J 3 bases, leaving 13 bases between the germline ends. CDR3 size: 15 residues. Germline CDR1 is SGHTS and CDR2 is YDEGEE. As DNA, the CDR3 is TGTGCCAGCAGCTGGGAGGGGGGATACAAAAACATTCAGTACTTC. Its protein product is CASSWEGGYKNIQYF. Full variable domain (missing parts from reference TRBV5-8 and TRBJ2-4): EAGVTQSPTHLIKTRGQQATLRCSPISGHTSVYWYQQALGLGLQFLLWYDEGEERNRGNFPPRFSGRQFPNYSSELNVNALELEDSALYLCASSWEGGYKNIQYFGAGTRLSVL.

This chain links TRBV2 with TRBJ2-5; 12 nucleotides align to TRBD2. The CDR3 is 14 residues long. CDR1 is SNHLY and CDR2 is FYNNEI in the germline V gene. V shed 6 bases and J 5 bases; nucleotides not matched to a gene: 4. CDR3 in DNA: TGTGCCAGCAGCGTGCTAGCGGGGGGGGAGACCCAGTACTTC. It encodes CASSVLAGGETQYF.

This chain connects TRBV7-2 to TRBJ2-5; 8 nucleotides align to TRBD2. Germline trimming cut 5 bases from V and 9 bases from J; bases unmatched to any gene: 17. The CDR3 loop spans 16 amino acids. Germline-derived CDR1 and CDR2 are SGHTA and FQGNSA. Here the CDR3 reads CASSPSGGGGPLAQYF. In nucleotides, the CDR3 is TGTGCCAGCAGCCCCTCGGGAGGCGGGGGGCCCTTGGCCCAGTACTTC.

This clone showed up just a few times. J is TRBJ2-1 and V is TRBV7-2; TRBD2 matches at 8 bases. J gave up 5 bases and V 2 bases, and 11 bases lay outside the gene matches. This CDR3 is built from 17 residues. The germline CDR1 and CDR2 sequences are SGHTA and FQGNSA. For the CDR3, the DNA is TGTGCCAGCAGCTTAAGATGGCGGGGGGCGCGGGACAATGAGCAGTTCTTC. As protein: CASSLRWRGARDNEQFF.

The rearrangement uses TRBV6-5 and TRBJ2-2; a possible D gene is TRBD1 (6 bases). The CDR3 has 15 residues. Per germline, CDR1 MNHEY and CDR2 SVGAGI. V was trimmed by 6 bases and J by 1 base, leaving 12 bases between them. The CDR3: CASRQGLWNTGELFF. CDR3 nucleotide sequence: TGTGCCAGCAGACAGGGCCTATGGAACACCGGGGAGCTGTTTTTT.

The rearrangement links TRBV5-1 to TRBJ2-2, with D unclear. The V and J ends lost 2 bases and 2 bases respectively, with 7 bases between them. The CDR3 loop spans 14 amino acids. Germline lookup yields CDR1 SGHRS and CDR2 YFSETQ. CDR3 coding DNA: TGCGCCAGCAGCTTTGGAGATAACACCGGGGAGCTGTTTTTT. It codes for CASSFGDNTGELFF.